Below, 11 T cell receptor beta chains from the same sample are listed, as sequenced in a study of shared clonotypes between healthy human individuals. Method: immunoSEQ multiplex PCR; TCRdb's copy keeps in-frame clones and lacks some. The top ten clones hold more than 0.35% of a sample with about 2.4 million clones, over 85% of them seen once. The sample taken for sequencing was naive CD4+ T cells from PBMCs. The subset denotes: CD45RA+ positively selected. The receptors were gathered from a man aged 18 to 35 in good health. Some clones in this sample may be carry-over from other donors' samples.

The chain joins TRBV2 to TRBJ2-5, with 10 bases aligning to TRBD2. The CDR3 is made up of 16 amino acids. Germline-derived CDR1 and CDR2 are SNHLY and FYNNEI. Losses at the gene ends were 2 bases for V and 5 bases for J; bases not matched to a gene: 8. Written as DNA, the CDR3 is TGTGCCAGCAGTGAATTTCTAGCGGGAGTGGGGGAGACCCAGTACTTC. Amino acid sequence: CASSEFLAGVGETQYF.

The J gene is TRBJ1-2, the V gene TRBV10-3, with D perhaps TRBD1 (6 bases). Trimming shortened V by 9 bases and J by 6 bases, and 23 bases separated the two germline ends. The CDR3 contains 15 residues. Germline CDR1 reads ENHRY; CDR2 reads SYGVKD. The CDR3 loop reads CAIRQTGRELNGYTF. Written as DNA, the CDR3 is TGTGCCATTAGGCAAACAGGGAGGGAGTTGAATGGCTACACCTTC.

The chain links TRBV25-1 to TRBJ1-1; 8 bases are shared with TRBD1. The CDR3 spans 15 residues. Germline V gene data show CDR1 as MGHDK and CDR2 as SYGVNS. The V gene end was trimmed by 3 bases and the J gene end by 6 bases; junction bases not matched to a gene: 9. CDR3 sequence: CASSDLGTGRPEAFF. CDR3 bases: TGTGCCAGCAGTGATTTGGGGACAGGCAGGCCTGAAGCTTTCTTT.

This clone has only one observation. The chain joins TRBV29-1 to TRBJ1-4; TRBD1 is a possible D gene (6 bases). V shed 4 bases and J shed 4 bases, with 10 bases lying between them. Germline CDR1 reads SQVTM; CDR2 reads ANQGSEA. The CDR3 has 13 residues. CDR3 in DNA: TGCAGCGTTGGGGGGCGGAGTAATGAAAAACTGTTTTTT. Its protein product is CSVGGRSNEKLFF.

The V call is TRBV10-1, the J call TRBJ2-5; no definite D call. Trimming pared 5 bases from V and 2 bases from J, leaving 21 bases between. Germline assignment: CDR1 WNHNN and CDR2 SYGVQD (reference sequence). The CDR3 covers 17 residues. CDR3: CASSTERAIPRQETQYF. CDR3 in DNA: TGCGCCAGCAGTACCGAAAGGGCCATCCCCCGACAAGAGACCCAGTACTTC.

The V call is TRBV5-1, the J call TRBJ1-2; D not resolved. V was trimmed by 0 bases and J by 7 bases, leaving 16 bases between them. This CDR3 has 15 residues. CDR1 and CDR2 (germline): SGHRS, YFSETQ. This CDR3 reads CASSLAGPREGGYTF. The CDR3 DNA sequence: TGCGCCAGCAGCTTGGCCGGGCCTCGGGAGGGTGGCTACACCTTC.

This clone came up once. J is TRBJ2-3 and V is TRBV11-2; 10 bases agree with TRBD2. CDR1 SGHAT and CDR2 FQNNGV come from the germline V gene. The V gene end was trimmed by 5 bases and the J gene end by 8 bases; junction bases not matched to a gene: 10. The CDR3 length is 15 residues. CDR3 amino acids: CASSPGTSVPLTQYF. DNA of the CDR3: TGTGCCAGCAGCCCAGGGACTAGCGTACCCCTTACGCAGTATTTT. The full variable domain, in which reference TRBV11-2 and TRBJ2-3 provide the parts outside the CDR3, is EAGVAQSPRYKIIEKRQSVAFWCNPISGHATLYWYQQILGQGPKLLIQFQNNGVVDDSQLPKDRFSAERLKGVDSTLKIQPAKLEDSAVYLCASSPGTSVPLTQYFGPGTRLTVL.

This chain connects TRBV14 to TRBJ2-5, with no clear D. This CDR3 has 13 amino acids. CDR1 and CDR2 from the germline V gene are SGHDN and FVKESK. V was clipped by 4 bases and J by 3 bases, with 9 bases between them. The CDR3 nucleotides are TGTGCCAGCAGCCTAGACTTGGAAGAGACCCAGTACTTC. The encoded protein is CASSLDLEETQYF.

This chain links TRBV27 with TRBJ1-1; tentatively, D is TRBD1 (6 bases). Trimming took 6 bases from V and 5 from J, leaving 19 bases between them. The CDR3 loop spans 15 amino acids. Germline CDR1 is MNHEY and CDR2 is SMNVEV (reference sequence). The chain's CDR3 is CASRLQTGAGTEAFF. DNA for the CDR3: TGTGCCAGCAGGCTTCAGACGGGGGCGGGAACTGAAGCTTTCTTT.

The V gene is TRBV18, the J gene TRBJ1-1; D not resolved. V lost 2 bases, J lost 1 base, and 11 bases lay in between. This CDR3 spans 15 amino acids. Germline V CDR1 and CDR2: KGHSH, LQKENI. In DNA form, the CDR3 reads TGTGCCAGCTCACCAGGGCCGGATCCGAACACTGAAGCTTTCTTT. Amino acids: CASSPGPDPNTEAFF.

V usage is TRBV29-1 and J usage is TRBJ1-1, with 7 nucleotides matching TRBD1. CDR3 length: 16 amino acids. Unmatched junction bases numbered 17, after V lost 6 bases and J lost 4 bases. Per the germline V gene, CDR1 is SQVTM and CDR2 is ANQGSEA. As DNA, the CDR3 is TGCAGCGTAACCTCGGTGGAGGGGGCGGGGATCACTGAAGCTTTCTTT. Its translation: CSVTSVEGAGITEAFF. The full variable domain, its missing parts supplied by reference TRBV29-1 and TRBJ1-1, is SAVISQKPSRDICQRGTSLTIQCQVDSQVTMMFWYRQQPGQSLTLIATANQGSEATYESGFVIDKFPISRPNLTFSTLTVSNMSPEDSSIYLCSVTSVEGAGITEAFFGQGTRLTVV.